This record covers a single TCR beta chain. The data were taken from a study of regulatory T cells in long-lasting Graves disease. Turning to the study itself: Under 3 months of antithyroid drugs had been taken by newly diagnosed Graves' patients.

Noted time point: newly diagnosed GD, antithyroid drugs for less than 3 months. Generation of the TCR library employed RNA extracted from PBMCs. HTBI primers from iRepertoire and Arm-PCR of CDR3 regions yielded the TCR beta libraries. TCRdb called the multiplex PCR reads again in MiXCR, with one record for every CDR3 protein. The sample carries 420,000 or so distinct CDR3 sequences, approximately 16% recorded once. These data are also associated with another study on T cells in Graves' hyperthyroidism and ophthalmopathy. As that study records: Expanded thyroid clonotypes (above 0.001) were mostly also found in blood. Ophthalmopathy and stable hyperthyroidism were told apart by a 13 V-J model.

The starting material was peripheral blood mononuclear cells (PBMCs), obtained at new diagnosis, from a patient treated with antithyroid drugs. The TCR sequence derives from a woman aged 18 to 35 with Graves disease.

CDR3 nucleotide sequence: TGCAGCGCCCCAGGGGCGGGCACTTGCGGCTACACCTTC. Translating gives CSAPGAGTCGYTF. The chain is built from TRBV29-1 and TRBJ1-2, with D possibly matching TRBD1 (6 bases). Germline CDR1 is SQVTM and CDR2 is ANQGSEA. V lost 7 bases to trimming and J lost 8 bases, with 20 bases between them. The CDR3 has 13 amino acids.